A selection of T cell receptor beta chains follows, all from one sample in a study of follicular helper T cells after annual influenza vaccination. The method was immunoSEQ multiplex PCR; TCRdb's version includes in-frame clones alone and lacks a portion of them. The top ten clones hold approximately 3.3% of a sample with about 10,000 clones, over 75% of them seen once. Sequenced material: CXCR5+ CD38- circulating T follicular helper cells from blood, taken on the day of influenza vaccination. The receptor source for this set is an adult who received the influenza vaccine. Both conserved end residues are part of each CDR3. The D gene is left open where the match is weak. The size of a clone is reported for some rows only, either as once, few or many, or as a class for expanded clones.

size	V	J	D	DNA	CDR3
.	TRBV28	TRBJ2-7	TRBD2	TGTGCCAGCAGTAACAGACTAGCGGCAATTTACGAGCAGTACTTC	CASSNRLAAIYEQYF
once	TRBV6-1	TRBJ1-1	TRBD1	TGTGCCAGCAGTGAAGAGGGGACAGTGAACACTGAAGCTTTCTTT	CASSEEGTVNTEAFF
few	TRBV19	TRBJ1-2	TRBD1	TGTGCCAGTAGTGGCCGGGACAGGGATGGAGGCTACACCTTC	CASSGRDRDGGYTF
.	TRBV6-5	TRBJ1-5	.	TGTGCCAGCAGAGCCGTCGGAAGGAATCAGCCCCAGCATTTT	CASRAVGRNQPQHF
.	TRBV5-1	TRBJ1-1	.	TGCGCCAGCAGCTTGGGTGGCTTAAACACTGAAGCTTTCTTT	CASSLGGLNTEAFF
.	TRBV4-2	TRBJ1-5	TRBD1	TGTGCCAGCAGCCCTCAGGGGGGGGGCGTTAGCAATCAGCCCCAGCATTTT	CASSPQGGGVSNQPQHF
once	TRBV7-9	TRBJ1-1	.	TGTGCCAGCAGCTTAGGGGGCAGGAGGACGACTGAAGCTTTCTTT	CASSLGGRRTTEAFF
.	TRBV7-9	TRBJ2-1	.	TGTGCCAGCAGCCGCACGCCTAGCGAGTCCTACAATGAGCAGCTCTTC	CASSRTPSESYNEQLF
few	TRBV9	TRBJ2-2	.	TGTGCCAGCAGCGCGATTTATGGCACCGGGGAGCTGTTTTTT	CASSAIYGTGELFF
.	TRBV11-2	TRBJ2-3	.	TGTGCCAGCAGCACAGGGAGGGATACGCAGTATTTT	CASSTGRDTQYF
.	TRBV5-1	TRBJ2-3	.	TGCGCCAGCAGCTTGTTGGGGCCCACAGATACGCAGTATTTT	CASSLLGPTDTQYF
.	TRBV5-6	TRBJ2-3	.	TGTACCAGCAGCTTCTCAGACACAGATACGCAGTATTTT	CTSSFSDTDTQYF
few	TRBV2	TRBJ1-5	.	TGTGCCAGCATGGGACAAAGCAATCAGCCCCAGCATTTT	CASMGQSNQPQHF
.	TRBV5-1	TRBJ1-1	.	TGCGCCAGCAGCTTCCCTGTATTTGGGACTGAAGCTTTCTTT	CASSFPVFGTEAFF
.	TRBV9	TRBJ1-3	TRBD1	TGTGCCAGCAGCCTACGGGACAGTCGCTCTGGAAACACCATATATTTT	CASSLRDSRSGNTIYF